Below are 7 T cell receptor beta chains sequenced from a single sample in a study of molecular identifiers for immune sequencing clone quantification. One entry per CDR3 protein results from TCRdb running MiXCR on the PCR reads. The sample yields under 600,000 distinct CDR3 sequences, around 21% seen once. Sequenced input: naive CD8+ T cells from blood, with Jurkat cell RNA spiked in. Noted subset: FACS-sorted CD8+CD4-CCR7+CD45RA+ naive T cells. Every receptor here comes from a human donor in good health. Some libraries in this study had Jurkat cell RNA spiked in.

This clonotype was picked up many times. This chain uses TRBV5-4 with TRBJ1-1, with 9 bases lining up with TRBD1. CDR1 and CDR2 from the germline V gene are SGHNT and YYREEE (reference sequence). The V and J ends lost 4 bases and 0 bases, in that order; junction bases with no gene match: 4. The CDR3 covers 15 residues. This chain's CDR3 is CASSLRQGVNTEAFF. CDR3 DNA sequence: TGTGCCAGCAGCCTAAGACAGGGGGTGAACACTGAAGCTTTCTTT.

This clonotype was seen many times. The chain links TRBV29-1 to TRBJ2-2; no firm D call. V was cut by 5 bases and J by 5 bases, with 6 bases left in between. The CDR3 contains 11 residues. From germline, CDR1 is SQVTM and CDR2 ANQGSEA. The CDR3 nucleotides read TGCAGCGTTTTAGGGACCGGGGAGCTGTTTTTT. This translates into CSVLGTGELFF.

The chain employs TRBV15 and TRBJ1-2; TRBD1 agrees at 7 bases. Germline-derived CDR1 and CDR2 are LNHNV and YYDKDF (reference sequence). The CDR3 loop spans 16 amino acids. The ends lost 0 bases at V and 3 bases at J; junction bases unmatched: 7. The DNA for the CDR3 is TGTGCCACCAGCAGAGATCTCGGAGGGGGCGACTATGGCTACACCTTC. This gives the protein CATSRDLGGGDYGYTF.

This clonotype was seen many times. V and J are TRBV30 and TRBJ2-2; the match to TRBD2 covers 8 bases. The V gene end was trimmed by 3 bases and the J gene end by 5 bases; junction bases not matched to a gene: 5. CDR3 length: 14 residues. Germline values: CDR1 GTSNPN, CDR2 SVGIG (reference sequence). The CDR3 spells CAWRTSVFTGELFF. As DNA, the CDR3 is TGTGCCTGGAGGACTAGCGTTTTTACCGGGGAGCTGTTTTTT.

The rearrangement joins TRBV7-9 to TRBJ2-5; 13 bases map to TRBD2. The CDR3 is made up of 16 amino acids. V shed 0 bases and J 5 bases; nucleotides not matched to a gene: 3. CDR1 and CDR2 (germline): SEHNR, FQNEAQ (reference sequence). Here the CDR3 reads CASSLAGTSGEETQYF. CDR3 bases: TGTGCCAGCAGCTTAGCCGGGACTAGCGGGGAGGAGACCCAGTACTTC.

The gene calls are TRBV12-3 or TRBV12-4 and TRBJ1-1; TRBD1 is a possible D gene (5 bases). The germline V and J ends were trimmed by 8 bases and 1 base, with 8 bases remaining between them. The CDR3 is 12 amino acids. The CDR3 region has the DNA TGTGCCAGCGGGGCGGCGAACACTGAAGCTTTCTTT. Its protein is CASGAANTEAFF.

This clonotype appeared many times. V is TRBV5-6 and J is TRBJ2-1, with D possibly TRBD2 on 5 matching bases. The CDR3 spans 15 residues. Germline CDR1 reads SGHDT; CDR2 reads YYEEEE. Trimming pared 6 bases from V and 2 bases from J, leaving 15 bases between. For the CDR3, the DNA is TGTGCCAGCACCTCCCTTAGGACTGCCTACAATGAGCAGTTCTTC. It translates to CASTSLRTAYNEQFF.